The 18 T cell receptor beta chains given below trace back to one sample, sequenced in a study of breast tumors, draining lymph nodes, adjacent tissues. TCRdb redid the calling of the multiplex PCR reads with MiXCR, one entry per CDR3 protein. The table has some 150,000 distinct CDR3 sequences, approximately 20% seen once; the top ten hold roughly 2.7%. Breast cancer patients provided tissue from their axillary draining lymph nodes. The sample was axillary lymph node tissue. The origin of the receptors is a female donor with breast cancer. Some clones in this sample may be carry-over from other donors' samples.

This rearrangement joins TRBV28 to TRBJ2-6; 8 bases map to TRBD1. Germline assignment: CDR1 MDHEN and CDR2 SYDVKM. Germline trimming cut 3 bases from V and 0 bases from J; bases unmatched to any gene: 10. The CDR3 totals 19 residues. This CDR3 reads CASSFIQDRDLSGANVLTF. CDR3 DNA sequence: TGTGCCAGCAGTTTTATCCAGGACAGGGACCTCTCTGGGGCCAACGTCCTGACTTTC. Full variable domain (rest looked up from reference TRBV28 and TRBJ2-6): DVKVTQSSRYLVKRTGEKVFLECVQDMDHENMFWYRQDPGLGLRLIYFSYDVKMKEKGDIPEGYSVSREKKERFSLILESASTNQTSMYLCASSFIQDRDLSGANVLTFGAGSRLTVL.

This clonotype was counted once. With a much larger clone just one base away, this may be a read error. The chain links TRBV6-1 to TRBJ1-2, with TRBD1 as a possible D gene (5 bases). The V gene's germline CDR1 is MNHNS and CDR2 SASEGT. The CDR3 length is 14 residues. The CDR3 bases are TGTGACAGCAGTGGTGTAGGGGTCAGCTATGGCTACACCTTC. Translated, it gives CDSSGVGVSYGYTF.

In nucleotides, the CDR3 is TGTGCCAGCAGTTCCGGACTAGCGGGACTTGGAGATACGCAGTATTTT. This gives the protein CASSSGLAGLGDTQYF. The J gene is TRBJ2-3, the V gene TRBV27; 12 nucleotides agree with TRBD2. After removal of 4 bases from V and 5 bases from J, the junction contained 7 bases not matched to a gene. Per the germline V gene, CDR1 is MNHEY and CDR2 is SMNVEV (reference sequence). The CDR3 sequence is 16 residues long.

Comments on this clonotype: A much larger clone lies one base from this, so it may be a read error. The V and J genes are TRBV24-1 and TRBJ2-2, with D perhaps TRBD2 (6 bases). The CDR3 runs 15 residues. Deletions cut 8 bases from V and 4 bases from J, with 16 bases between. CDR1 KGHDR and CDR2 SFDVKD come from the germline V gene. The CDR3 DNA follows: TGTGCCACCATGGGGGGAGGTCGAGGCACCGGGGAGCTGTTTTTT. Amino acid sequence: CATMGGGRGTGELFF.

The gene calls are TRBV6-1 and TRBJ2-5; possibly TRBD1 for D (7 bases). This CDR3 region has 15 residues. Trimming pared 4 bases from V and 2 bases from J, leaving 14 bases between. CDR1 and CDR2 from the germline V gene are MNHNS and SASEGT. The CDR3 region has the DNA TGTGCCAGCAGTGGAGGCGGGACAGCACAAGAGACCCAGTACTTC. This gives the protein CASSGGGTAQETQYF.

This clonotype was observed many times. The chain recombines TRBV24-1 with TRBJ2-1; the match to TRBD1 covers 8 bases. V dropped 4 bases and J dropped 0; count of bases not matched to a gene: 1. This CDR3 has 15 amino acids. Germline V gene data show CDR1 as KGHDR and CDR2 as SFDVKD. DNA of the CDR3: TGTGCCACCAGTGACACAGGGGGCTCCTACAATGAGCAGTTCTTC. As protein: CATSDTGGSYNEQFF.

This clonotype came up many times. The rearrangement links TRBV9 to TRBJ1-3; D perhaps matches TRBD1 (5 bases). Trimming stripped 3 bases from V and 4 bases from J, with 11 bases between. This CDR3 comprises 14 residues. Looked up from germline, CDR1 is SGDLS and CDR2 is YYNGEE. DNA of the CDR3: TGTGCCAGCAGCGGGGGGGGATCGGGAAACACCATATATTTT. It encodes CASSGGGSGNTIYF.

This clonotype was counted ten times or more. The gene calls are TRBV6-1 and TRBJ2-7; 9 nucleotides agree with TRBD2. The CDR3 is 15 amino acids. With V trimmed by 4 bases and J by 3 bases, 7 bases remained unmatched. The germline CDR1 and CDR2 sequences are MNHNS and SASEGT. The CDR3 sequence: CASSAGGLAVYEQYF. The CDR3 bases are TGTGCCAGCAGTGCAGGGGGACTAGCAGTCTACGAGCAGTACTTC.

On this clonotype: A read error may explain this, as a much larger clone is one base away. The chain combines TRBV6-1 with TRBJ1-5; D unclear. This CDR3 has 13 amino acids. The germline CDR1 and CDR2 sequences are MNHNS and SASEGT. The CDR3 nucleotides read TGTGCCAGCGTACAAGATAGCAGTCAGCCCCAGCATTTT. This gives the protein CASVQDSSQPQHF.

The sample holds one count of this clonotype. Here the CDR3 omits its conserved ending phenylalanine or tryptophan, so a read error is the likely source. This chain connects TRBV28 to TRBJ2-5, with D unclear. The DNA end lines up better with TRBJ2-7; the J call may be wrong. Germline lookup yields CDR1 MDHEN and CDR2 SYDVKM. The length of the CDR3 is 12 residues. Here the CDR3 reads CASSLLSYEQYL. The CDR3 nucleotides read TGTGCCAGCAGTTTACTGAGCTACGAGCAGTACCTC.

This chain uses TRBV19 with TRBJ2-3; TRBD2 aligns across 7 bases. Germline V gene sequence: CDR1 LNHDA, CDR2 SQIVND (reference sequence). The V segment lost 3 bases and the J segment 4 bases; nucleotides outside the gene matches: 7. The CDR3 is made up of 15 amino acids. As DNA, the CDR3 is TGTGCCAGTAGTATTGGCGGGAGTCGGTCAGATACGCAGTATTTT. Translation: CASSIGGSRSDTQYF.

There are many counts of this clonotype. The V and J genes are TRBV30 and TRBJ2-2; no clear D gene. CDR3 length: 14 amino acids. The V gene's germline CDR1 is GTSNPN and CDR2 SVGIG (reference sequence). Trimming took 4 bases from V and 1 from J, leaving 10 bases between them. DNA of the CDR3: TGTGCCTGGATGGGCGTCATGAACACCGGGGAGCTGTTTTTT. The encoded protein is CAWMGVMNTGELFF.

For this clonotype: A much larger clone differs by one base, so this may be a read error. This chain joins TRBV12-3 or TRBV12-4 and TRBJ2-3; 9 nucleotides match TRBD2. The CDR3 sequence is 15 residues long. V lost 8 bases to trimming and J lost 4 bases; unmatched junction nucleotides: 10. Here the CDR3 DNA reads TGTGCCAGCGCCTTAGCGGGAGTGAGGCCAGATACGCAGTATTTT. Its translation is CASALAGVRPDTQYF.

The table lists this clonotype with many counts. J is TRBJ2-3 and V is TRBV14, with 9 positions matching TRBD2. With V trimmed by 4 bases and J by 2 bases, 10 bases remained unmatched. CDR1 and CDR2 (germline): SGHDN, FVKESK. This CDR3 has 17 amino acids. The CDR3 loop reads CASSPHLTSGYTDTQYF. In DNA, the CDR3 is TGTGCCAGCAGCCCCCACCTGACTAGCGGATACACAGATACGCAGTATTTT.

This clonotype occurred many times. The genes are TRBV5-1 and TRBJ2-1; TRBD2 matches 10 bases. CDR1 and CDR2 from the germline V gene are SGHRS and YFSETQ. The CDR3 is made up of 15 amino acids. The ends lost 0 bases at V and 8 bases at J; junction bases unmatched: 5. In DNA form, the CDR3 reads TGCGCCAGCAGCTTGGTGGTAGCGGGAGGCCATGAGCAGTTCTTC. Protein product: CASSLVVAGGHEQFF. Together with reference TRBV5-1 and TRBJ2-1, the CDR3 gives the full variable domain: KAGVTQTPRYLIKTRGQQVTLSCSPISGHRSVSWYQQTPGQGLQFLFEYFSETQRNKGNFPGRFSGRQFSNSRSEMNVSTLELGDSALYLCASSLVVAGGHEQFFGPGTRLTVL.

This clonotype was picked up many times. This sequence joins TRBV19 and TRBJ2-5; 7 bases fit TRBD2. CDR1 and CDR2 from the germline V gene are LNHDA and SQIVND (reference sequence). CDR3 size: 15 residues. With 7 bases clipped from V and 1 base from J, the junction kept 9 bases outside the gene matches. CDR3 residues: CASTATSYSQETQYF. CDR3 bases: TGTGCCAGTACCGCGACTAGCTATAGCCAAGAGACCCAGTACTTC.

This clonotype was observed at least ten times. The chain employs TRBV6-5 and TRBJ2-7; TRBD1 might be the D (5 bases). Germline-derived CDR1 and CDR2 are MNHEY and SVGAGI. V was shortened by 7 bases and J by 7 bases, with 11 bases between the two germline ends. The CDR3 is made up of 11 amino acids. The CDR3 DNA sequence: TGTGCCAGCAAAGGGGCTCGGGAGCAGTACTTC. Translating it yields CASKGAREQYF.

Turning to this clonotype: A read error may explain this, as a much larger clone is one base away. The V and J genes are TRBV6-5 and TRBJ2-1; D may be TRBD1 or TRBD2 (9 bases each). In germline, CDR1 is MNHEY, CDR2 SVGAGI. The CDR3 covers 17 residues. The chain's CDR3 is CASRQGQGRLAGNDQFF. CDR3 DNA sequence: TGTGCCAGCAGACAGGGACAGGGTCGCCTAGCGGGGAATGATCAGTTCTTC.